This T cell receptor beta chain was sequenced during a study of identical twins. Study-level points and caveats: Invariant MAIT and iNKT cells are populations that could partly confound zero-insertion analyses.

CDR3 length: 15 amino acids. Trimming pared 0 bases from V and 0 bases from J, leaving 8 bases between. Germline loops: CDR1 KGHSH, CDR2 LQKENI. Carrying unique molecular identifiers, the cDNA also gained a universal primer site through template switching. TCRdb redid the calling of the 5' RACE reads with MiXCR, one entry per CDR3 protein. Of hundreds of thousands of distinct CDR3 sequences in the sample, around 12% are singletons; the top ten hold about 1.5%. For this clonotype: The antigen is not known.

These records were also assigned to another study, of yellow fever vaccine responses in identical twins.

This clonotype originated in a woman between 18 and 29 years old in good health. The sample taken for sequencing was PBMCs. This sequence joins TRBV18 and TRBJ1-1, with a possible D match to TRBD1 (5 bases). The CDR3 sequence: CASSPPWGMNTEAFF. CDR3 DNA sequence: TGTGCCAGCTCACCACCATGGGGCATGAACACTGAAGCTTTCTTT.